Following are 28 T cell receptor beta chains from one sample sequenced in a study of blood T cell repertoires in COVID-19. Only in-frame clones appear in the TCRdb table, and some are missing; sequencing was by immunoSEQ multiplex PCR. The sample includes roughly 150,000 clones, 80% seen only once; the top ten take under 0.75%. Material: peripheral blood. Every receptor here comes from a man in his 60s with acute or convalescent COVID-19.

CDR3 in amino acids: CASSYSSLNTEAFF. The CDR3 nucleotides are TGTGCCAGCAGTTACTCGAGCCTCAACACTGAAGCTTTCTTT. The rearrangement uses TRBV6-2 or TRBV6-3 and TRBJ1-1; D ambiguous. CDR1 and CDR2 from the germline V gene are MNHEY and SVGEGT. The CDR3 sequence is 14 residues long. Trimming took off 0 bases at V and 2 bases at J, with 7 bases between the two ends.

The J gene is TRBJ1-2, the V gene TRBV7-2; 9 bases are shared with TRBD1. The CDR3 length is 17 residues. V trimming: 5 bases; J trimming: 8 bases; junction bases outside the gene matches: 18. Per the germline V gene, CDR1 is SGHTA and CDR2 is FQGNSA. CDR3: CASSPARTGVISGGYTF. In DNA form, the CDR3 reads TGTGCCAGCAGCCCCGCGCGGACAGGGGTTATTTCGGGGGGCTACACCTTC.

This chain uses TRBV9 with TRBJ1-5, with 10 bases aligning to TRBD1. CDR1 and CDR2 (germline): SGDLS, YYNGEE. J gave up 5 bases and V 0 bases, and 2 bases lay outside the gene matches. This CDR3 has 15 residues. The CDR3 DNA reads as TGTGCCAGCAGCGTAGGGACAGGGGGATATCAGCCCCAGCATTTT. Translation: CASSVGTGGYQPQHF.

The CDR3 DNA reads as TGTGCCAGTACCCCGGGACAGAGCAATGAGCAGTTCTTC. Translation gives CASTPGQSNEQFF. The chain joins TRBV19 to TRBJ2-1, with 7 bases matching TRBD1. From germline, CDR1 is LNHDA and CDR2 SQIVND (reference sequence). This CDR3 has 13 residues. Losses at the gene ends were 7 bases for V and 6 bases for J; bases not matched to a gene: 6.

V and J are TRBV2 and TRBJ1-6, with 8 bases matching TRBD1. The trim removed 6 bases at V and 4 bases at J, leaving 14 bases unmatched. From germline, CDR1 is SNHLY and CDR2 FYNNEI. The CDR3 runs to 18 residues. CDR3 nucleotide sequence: TGTGCCAGCAGGGAGACCCCAGGGGGCGAGCGGTATAATTCACCCCTCCACTTT. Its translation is CASRETPGGERYNSPLHF.

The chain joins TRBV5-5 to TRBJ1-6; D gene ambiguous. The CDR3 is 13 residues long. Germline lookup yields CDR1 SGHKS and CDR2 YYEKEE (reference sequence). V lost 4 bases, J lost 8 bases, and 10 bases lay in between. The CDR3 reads CASSRQSYSPLHF. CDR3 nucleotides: TGTGCCAGCAGCCGTCAGTCCTATTCACCCCTCCACTTT. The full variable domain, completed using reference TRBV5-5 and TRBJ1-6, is DAGVTQSPTHLIKTRGQQVTLRCSPISGHKSVSWYQQVLGQGPQFIFQYYEKEERGRGNFPDRFSARQFPNYSSELNVNALLLGDSALYLCASSRQSYSPLHFGNGTRLTVT.

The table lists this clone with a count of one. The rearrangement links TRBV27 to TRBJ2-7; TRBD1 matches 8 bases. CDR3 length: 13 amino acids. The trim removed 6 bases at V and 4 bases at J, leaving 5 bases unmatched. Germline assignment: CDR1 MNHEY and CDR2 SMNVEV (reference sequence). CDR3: CASSRTGFYEQYF. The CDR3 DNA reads TGTGCCAGCAGCCGGACAGGGTTTTACGAGCAGTACTTC.

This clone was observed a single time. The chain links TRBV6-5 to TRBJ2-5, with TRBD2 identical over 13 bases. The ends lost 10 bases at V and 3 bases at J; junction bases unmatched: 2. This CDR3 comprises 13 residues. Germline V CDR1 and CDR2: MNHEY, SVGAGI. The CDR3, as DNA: TGTGCCACAGGACTAGCGGGAGAAGAGACCCAGTACTTC. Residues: CATGLAGEETQYF.

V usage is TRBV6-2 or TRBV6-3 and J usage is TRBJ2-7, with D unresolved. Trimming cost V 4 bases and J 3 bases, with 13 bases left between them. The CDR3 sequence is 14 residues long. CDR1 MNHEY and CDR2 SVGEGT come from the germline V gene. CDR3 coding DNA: TGTGCCAGCAGTTCTCTAGAATCGGGCTACGAGCAGTACTTC. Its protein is CASSSLESGYEQYF.

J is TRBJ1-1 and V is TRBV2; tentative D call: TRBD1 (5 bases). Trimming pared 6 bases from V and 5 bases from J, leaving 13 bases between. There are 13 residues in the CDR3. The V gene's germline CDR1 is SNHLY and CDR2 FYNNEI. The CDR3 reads CASRGDLGTEAFF. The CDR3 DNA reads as TGTGCCAGCAGAGGGGATTTGGGGACTGAAGCTTTCTTT.

CDR3 DNA: TGCGCCAGCAGCTTGGCCTCGGCGGGCCCGGAGACCCAGTACTTC. This translates into CASSLASAGPETQYF. V gene TRBV5-1 combines with J gene TRBJ2-5; a weak D match, TRBD2 (5 bases). Germline V gives CDR1 SGHRS, CDR2 YFSETQ. The CDR3 extends over 15 amino acids. The V gene lost 0 bases and the J gene lost 5 bases, with 14 bases spanning the gap.

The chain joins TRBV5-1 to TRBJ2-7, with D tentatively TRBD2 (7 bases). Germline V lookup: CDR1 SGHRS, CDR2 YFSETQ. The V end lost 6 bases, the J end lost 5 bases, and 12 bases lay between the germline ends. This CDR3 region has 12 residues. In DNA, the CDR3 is TGCGCCAGCAACCAAGGGGGGGACGAGCAGTACTTC. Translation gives CASNQGGDEQYF.

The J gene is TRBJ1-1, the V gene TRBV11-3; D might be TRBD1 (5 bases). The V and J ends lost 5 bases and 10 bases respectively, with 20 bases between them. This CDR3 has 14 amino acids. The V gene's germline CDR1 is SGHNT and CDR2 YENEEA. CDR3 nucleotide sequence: TGTGCCAGCAGCCCGGGGCCCGGGGGGAATGGAGCTTTCTTT. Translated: CASSPGPGGNGAFF.

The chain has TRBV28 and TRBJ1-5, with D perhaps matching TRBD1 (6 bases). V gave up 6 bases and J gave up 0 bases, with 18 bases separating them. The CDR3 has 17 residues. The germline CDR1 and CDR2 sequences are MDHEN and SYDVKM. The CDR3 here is CASRTGGAVNSNQPQHF. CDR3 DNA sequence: TGTGCCAGCAGGACAGGCGGCGCCGTAAATAGCAATCAGCCCCAGCATTTT.

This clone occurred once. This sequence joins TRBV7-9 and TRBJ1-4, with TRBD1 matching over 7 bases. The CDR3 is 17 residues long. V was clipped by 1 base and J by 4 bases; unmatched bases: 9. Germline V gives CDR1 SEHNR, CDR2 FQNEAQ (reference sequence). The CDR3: CASSLGPLTGLNEKLFF. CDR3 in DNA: TGTGCCAGCAGCTTAGGCCCGCTGACAGGGCTTAATGAAAAACTGTTTTTT.

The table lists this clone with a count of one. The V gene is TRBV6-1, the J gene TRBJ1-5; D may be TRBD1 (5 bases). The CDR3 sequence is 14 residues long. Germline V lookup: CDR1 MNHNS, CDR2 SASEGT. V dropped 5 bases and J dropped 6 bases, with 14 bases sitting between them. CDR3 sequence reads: CASSSPPGGQPQHF. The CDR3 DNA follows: TGTGCCAGCAGTTCCCCCCCCGGGGGTCAGCCCCAGCATTTT.

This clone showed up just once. CDR3 in DNA: TGTGCCAGCAGACCGAGGGCGGGAGTTGCAGATACGCAGTATTTT. Amino acids: CASRPRAGVADTQYF. The V call is TRBV27, the J call TRBJ2-3, with 7 bases aligning to TRBD2. The junction had 10 bases not matched to a gene; V was cut back by 6 bases and J by 4 bases. The CDR3 length is 15 residues. Germline V lookup: CDR1 MNHEY, CDR2 SMNVEV (reference sequence).

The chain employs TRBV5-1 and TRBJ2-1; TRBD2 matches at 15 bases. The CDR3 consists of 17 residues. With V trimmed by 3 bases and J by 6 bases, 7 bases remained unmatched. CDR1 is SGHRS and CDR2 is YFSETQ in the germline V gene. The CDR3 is CASSSGLAGGPGNEQFF. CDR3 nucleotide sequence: TGCGCCAGCAGCTCAGGACTAGCGGGGGGGCCAGGCAATGAGCAGTTCTTC. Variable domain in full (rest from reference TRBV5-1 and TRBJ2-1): KAGVTQTPRYLIKTRGQQVTLSCSPISGHRSVSWYQQTPGQGLQFLFEYFSETQRNKGNFPGRFSGRQFSNSRSEMNVSTLELGDSALYLCASSSGLAGGPGNEQFFGPGTRLTVL.

CDR3 region: CASSLAGTGRADTQYF. The CDR3 nucleotides read TGCGCCAGCAGCTTGGCCGGGACAGGGCGGGCGGATACGCAGTATTTT. The rearrangement uses TRBV5-1 and TRBJ2-3; the match to TRBD1 covers 9 bases. Germline CDR1 reads SGHRS; CDR2 reads YFSETQ. Trimming removed 0 bases from V and 6 bases from J; junction bases left unmatched: 8. The CDR3 spans 16 residues.

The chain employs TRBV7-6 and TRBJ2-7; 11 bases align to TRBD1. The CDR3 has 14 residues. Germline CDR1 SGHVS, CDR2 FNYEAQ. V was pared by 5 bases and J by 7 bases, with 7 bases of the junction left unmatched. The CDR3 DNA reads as TGTGCCAGCAGCAGGACAGGGGGCGCGTATGAGCAGTACTTC. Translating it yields CASSRTGGAYEQYF.

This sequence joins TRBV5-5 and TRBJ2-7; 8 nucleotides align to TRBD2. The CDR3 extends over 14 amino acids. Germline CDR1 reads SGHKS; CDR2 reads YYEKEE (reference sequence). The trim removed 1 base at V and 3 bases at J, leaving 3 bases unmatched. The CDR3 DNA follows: TGTGCCAGCAGCTTGCACGGGACTAGCTACGAGCAGTACTTC. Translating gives CASSLHGTSYEQYF. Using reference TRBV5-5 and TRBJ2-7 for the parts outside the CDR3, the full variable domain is DAGVTQSPTHLIKTRGQQVTLRCSPISGHKSVSWYQQVLGQGPQFIFQYYEKEERGRGNFPDRFSARQFPNYSSELNVNALLLGDSALYLCASSLHGTSYEQYFGPGTRLTVT.

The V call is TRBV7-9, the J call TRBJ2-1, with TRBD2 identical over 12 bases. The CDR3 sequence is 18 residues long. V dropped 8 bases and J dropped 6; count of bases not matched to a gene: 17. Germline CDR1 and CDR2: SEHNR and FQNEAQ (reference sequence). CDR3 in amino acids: CASVWPPRLAGVRNEQFF. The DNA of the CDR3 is TGTGCCAGCGTCTGGCCGCCGCGACTAGCGGGAGTGCGCAATGAGCAGTTCTTC.

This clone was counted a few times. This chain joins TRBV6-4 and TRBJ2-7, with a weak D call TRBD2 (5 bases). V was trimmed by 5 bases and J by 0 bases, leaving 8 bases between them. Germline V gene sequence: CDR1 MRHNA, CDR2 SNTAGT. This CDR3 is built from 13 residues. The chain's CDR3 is CASSRESSYEQYF. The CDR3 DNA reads TGTGCCAGCAGTAGGGAGAGCTCCTACGAGCAGTACTTC.

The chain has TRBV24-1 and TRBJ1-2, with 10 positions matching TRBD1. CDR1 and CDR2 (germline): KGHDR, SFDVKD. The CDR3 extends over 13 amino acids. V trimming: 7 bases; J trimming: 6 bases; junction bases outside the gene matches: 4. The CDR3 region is CATRTGTGDGYTF. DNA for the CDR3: TGTGCCACCAGGACCGGGACAGGGGATGGCTACACCTTC.

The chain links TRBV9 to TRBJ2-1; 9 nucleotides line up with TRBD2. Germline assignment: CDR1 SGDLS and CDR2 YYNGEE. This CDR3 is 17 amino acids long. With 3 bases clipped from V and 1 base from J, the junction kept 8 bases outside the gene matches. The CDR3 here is CASSGTLAGDSYNEQFF. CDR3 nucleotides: TGTGCCAGCAGCGGGACCTTAGCGGGAGATTCCTACAATGAGCAGTTCTTC.

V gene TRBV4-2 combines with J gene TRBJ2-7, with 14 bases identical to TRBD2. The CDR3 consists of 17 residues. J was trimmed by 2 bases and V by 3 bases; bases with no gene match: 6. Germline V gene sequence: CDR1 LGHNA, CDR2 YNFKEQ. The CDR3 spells CASSQGLAGDIAYEQYF. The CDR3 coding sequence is TGTGCCAGCAGCCAGGGACTAGCGGGGGATATAGCCTACGAGCAGTACTTC.

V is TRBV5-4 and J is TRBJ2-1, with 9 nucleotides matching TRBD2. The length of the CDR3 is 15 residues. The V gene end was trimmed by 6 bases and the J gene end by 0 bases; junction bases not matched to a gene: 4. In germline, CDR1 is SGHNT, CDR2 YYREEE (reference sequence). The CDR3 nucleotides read TGTGCCAGCACCCTAGCGGGAACCTCCTACAATGAGCAGTTCTTC. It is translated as CASTLAGTSYNEQFF.

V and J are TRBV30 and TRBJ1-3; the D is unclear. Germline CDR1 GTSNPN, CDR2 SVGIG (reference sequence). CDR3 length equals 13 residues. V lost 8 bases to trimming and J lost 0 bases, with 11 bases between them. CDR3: CAAADYSGNTIYF. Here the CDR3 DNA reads TGTGCCGCGGCGGACTACTCTGGAAACACCATATATTTT.